This T cell receptor (beta chain) derives from a study of blood T cell repertoires in COVID-19. The V and J ends lost 2 bases and 2 bases, in that order; junction bases with no gene match: 6. Germline loops: CDR1 KGHSH, CDR2 LQKENI. The CDR3 extends over 17 amino acids. Libraries were prepared by immunoSEQ multiplex PCR; TCRdb keeps only in-frame clonotypes and omits some of them. The sample holds under 300,000 clones, 83% seen once. Source material: peripheral blood. This clonotype was obtained from a woman aged 50 to 65 who had recovered from COVID-19. The chain carries TRBV18 and TRBJ2-7, with 13 nucleotides matching TRBD2. CDR3 in amino acids: CASSPVGLAGAPYEQYF. CDR3 DNA: TGTGCCAGCTCACCAGTTGGACTAGCGGGGGCCCCCTACGAGCAGTACTTC.